This paragraph covers one T cell receptor (beta chain) sequence. Its specificity is not known. The entry originates in a study of shared clonotypes between healthy human individuals. The germline CDR1 and CDR2 sequences are SGHNT and YENEEA. J gave up 1 base and V 5 bases, and 10 bases lay outside the gene matches. The CDR3 has 16 amino acids. Findings of the study overall: What limited the represented genetic and exposure-history diversity was the small number of donors. Naive subsets generally had larger estimated richness than memory subsets.

It was at deep level that the assay was run. Method: immunoSEQ multiplex PCR; TCRdb's copy keeps in-frame clones and lacks some. Of some 680,000 clones in the sample, around 73% are singletons; the top ten hold about 1.8%. Sequenced input: memory CD4+ T cells sorted from blood. Subset denoted: CD45RA-negative fraction. The clonotype originates from a woman aged 25 to 45 in good health. V is TRBV11-3 and J is TRBJ1-1; 7 bases map to TRBD1. The CDR3 region is CASSQEKGQPNTEAFF. In nucleotides, the CDR3 is TGTGCCAGCAGCCAAGAAAAGGGACAGCCGAACACTGAAGCTTTCTTT.